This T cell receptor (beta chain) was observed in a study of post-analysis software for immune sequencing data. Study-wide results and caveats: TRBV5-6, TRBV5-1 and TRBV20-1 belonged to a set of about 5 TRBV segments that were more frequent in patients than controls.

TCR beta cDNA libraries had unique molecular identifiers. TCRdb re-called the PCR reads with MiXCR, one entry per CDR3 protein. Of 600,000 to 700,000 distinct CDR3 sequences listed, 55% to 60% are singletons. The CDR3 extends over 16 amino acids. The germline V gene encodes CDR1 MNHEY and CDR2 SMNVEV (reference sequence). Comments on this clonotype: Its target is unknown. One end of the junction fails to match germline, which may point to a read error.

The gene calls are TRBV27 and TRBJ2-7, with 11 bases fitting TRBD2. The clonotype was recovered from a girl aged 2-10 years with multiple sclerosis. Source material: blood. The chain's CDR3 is CACSFLAGGPSYEQYF. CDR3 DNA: TGTGCCTGCAGTTTTCTAGCGGGAGGTCCCTCCTACGAGCAGTACTTC.